Listed here are 5 T cell receptor beta chains from one sample, sequenced in a study of PD-1 blockade in classical Hodgkin lymphoma. TCRdb's copy holds only in-frame clones and misses some; the assay was immunoSEQ multiplex PCR. The table records about 37,000 clones, around 80% of them present only once. All patients relapsed after autologous stem cell transplantation, and brentuximab vedotin exposure varied. The sequencing here drew on peripheral blood mononuclear cells (PBMCs), taken at baseline. The source of these receptors is a human donor with classical Hodgkin lymphoma.

The rearrangement uses TRBV19 and TRBJ1-5, with D perhaps matching TRBD1 (5 bases). Trimming left V 6 bases short and J 4 bases short, with 19 bases between. The germline V gene encodes CDR1 LNHDA and CDR2 SQIVND (reference sequence). This CDR3 region has 16 residues. The CDR3 bases are TGTGCCAGTAGCCGCGGGGGGACCCTACATAATCAGCCCCAGCATTTT. The encoded protein is CASSRGGTLHNQPQHF.

There are a few counts of this clone. The J gene is TRBJ2-3, the V gene TRBV13; the D gene could be TRBD1 or TRBD2 (5 bases each). The CDR3 is made up of 13 amino acids. Germline-derived CDR1 and CDR2 are PRHDT and FYEKMQ (reference sequence). V was shortened by 5 bases and J by 14 bases, with 20 bases between the two germline ends. In DNA, the CDR3 is TGTGCCAGCAGCCGGGACCGCGTGACTAAGATGTATTTT. It translates to CASSRDRVTKMYF. The variable domain in full, completed from reference TRBV13 and TRBJ2-3, reads AAGVIQSPRHLIKEKRETATLKCYPIPRHDTVYWYQQGPGQDPQFLISFYEKMQSDKGSIPDRFSAQQFSDYHSELNMSSLELGDSALYFCASSRDRVTKMYFGPGTRLTVL.

The chain has TRBV27 and TRBJ1-3; D is unresolved. This CDR3 is built from 14 residues. V was shortened by 4 bases and J by 0 bases, with 7 bases between the two germline ends. Looked up from germline, CDR1 is MNHEY and CDR2 is SMNVEV (reference sequence). This CDR3 reads CASSSRASGNTIYF. In DNA form, the CDR3 reads TGTGCCAGCAGTTCCCGGGCCTCTGGAAACACCATATATTTT.

V is TRBV9 and J is TRBJ1-2; no reliable D call. The CDR3 is made up of 15 amino acids. Germline-derived CDR1 and CDR2 are SGDLS and YYNGEE. The V end was cut by 0 bases, the J end by 1 base, with 10 bases between. This CDR3 reads CASSVDQDDNYGYTF. Written as DNA, the CDR3 is TGTGCCAGCAGCGTAGACCAAGACGATAACTATGGCTACACCTTC.

Only a few counts were recorded for this clone. The gene calls are TRBV7-2 and TRBJ2-1; the match to TRBD2 covers 13 bases. The CDR3 length is 19 residues. Germline CDR1 reads SGHTA; CDR2 reads FQGNSA. J gave up 0 bases and V 3 bases, and 8 bases lay outside the gene matches. CDR3 DNA: TGTGCCAGCAGCTTTACTAGCGGGAGGGCCGAAGGCTCCTACAATGAGCAGTTCTTC. It yields the protein CASSFTSGRAEGSYNEQFF.